This TCR beta chain was sequenced for a study of blood T cells in healthy people across ages. About the research overall: About one barcoded beta molecule per two T cells was captured by template switching.

Each sample used at least 6.5 million PBMCs. No fewer than 6 micrograms of total RNA were isolated from every sample. The second PCR ran roughly 6 to 11 cycles with a sample-barcoded 5' primer and J-beta primers. Individual samples furnished no less than 2.5 million CDR3-containing paired-end reads apiece. TCRdb reprocessed the 5' RACE reads via MiXCR and lists one record per CDR3 protein. There are about 1.7 million distinct CDR3 sequences in the sample; about 30% occur only once, and 7.7% lies in the top ten. The CDR3 has 15 amino acids. CDR1 is MNHNS, CDR2 SASEGT, per germline. The V and J ends lost 3 bases and 1 base respectively, with 11 bases between them.

Material for sequencing was blood. The chain is built from TRBV6-1 and TRBJ2-3; no definite D call. The source of this sequence is a woman aged 30 to 39 in good health. The CDR3 reads CASSDAARGTDTQYF. The CDR3, as DNA: TGTGCCAGCAGTGACGCGGCCCGGGGCACAGATACGCAGTATTTT.